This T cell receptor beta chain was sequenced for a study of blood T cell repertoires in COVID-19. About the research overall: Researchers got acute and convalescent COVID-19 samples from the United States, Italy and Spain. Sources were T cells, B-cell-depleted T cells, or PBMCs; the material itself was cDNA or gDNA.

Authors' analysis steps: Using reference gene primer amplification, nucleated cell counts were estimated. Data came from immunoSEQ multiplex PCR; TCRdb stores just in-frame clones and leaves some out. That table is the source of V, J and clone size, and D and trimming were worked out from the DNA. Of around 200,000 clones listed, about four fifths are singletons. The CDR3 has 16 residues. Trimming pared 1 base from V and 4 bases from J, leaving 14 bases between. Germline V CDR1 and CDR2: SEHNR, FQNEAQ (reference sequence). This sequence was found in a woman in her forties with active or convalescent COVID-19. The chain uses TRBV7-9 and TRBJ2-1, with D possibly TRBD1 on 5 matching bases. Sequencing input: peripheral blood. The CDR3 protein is CASSLEVSGPYNEQFF. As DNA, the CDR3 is TGTGCCAGCAGCTTAGAGGTATCAGGGCCTTACAATGAGCAGTTCTTC.